This TCR beta chain is from a study of T cell changes during pregnancy in multiple sclerosis. The CDR3 extends over 13 amino acids. Produced via immunoSEQ multiplex PCR; TCRdb's table is partial and in-frame only. The top ten clones hold roughly 10% of a sample with almost 50,000 clones, about 89% of them seen once. Sequences were derived from CD8+ T cells from peripheral blood mononuclear cells, sampled after pregnancy. The sequence came from a female donor with multiple sclerosis, enrolled in a pregnancy study. The chain is built from TRBV21-1 and TRBJ2-3; no DNA check was done on the table's D call, TRBD2. TRBV21-1 is recorded as a pseudogene. CDR3 in amino acids: CAGGGTSTDTQYF. CDR3 DNA sequence: TGTGCCGGCGGGGGGACGAGCACAGATACGCAGTATTTT.